One and the same sample provided the 13 T cell receptor beta chains below, sequenced in a study of blood T cell repertoires in COVID-19. Produced via immunoSEQ multiplex PCR; TCRdb's table is partial and in-frame only. Seen here are over 130,000 clones, about 87% observed once, and the top ten hold roughly 5%. The sequencing input was peripheral blood. These receptors all come from a human donor in a cohort sampled during active COVID-19.

The chain couples TRBV5-1 to TRBJ1-2; 8 bases fit TRBD1. CDR1 and CDR2 (germline): SGHRS, YFSETQ. The CDR3 is 14 amino acids. The V gene end was trimmed by 1 base and the J gene end by 6 bases; junction bases not matched to a gene: 5. Here the CDR3 reads CASSLQDREDGYTF. The CDR3 DNA reads as TGCGCCAGCAGCTTGCAGGACAGGGAGGATGGCTACACCTTC. The full variable domain, completed using reference TRBV5-1 and TRBJ1-2, is KAGVTQTPRYLIKTRGQQVTLSCSPISGHRSVSWYQQTPGQGLQFLFEYFSETQRNKGNFPGRFSGRQFSNSRSEMNVSTLELGDSALYLCASSLQDREDGYTFGSGTRLTVV.

This clone was seen more than once but under ten times. This chain connects TRBV28 to TRBJ2-1; D perhaps matches TRBD2 (5 bases). The CDR3 sequence is 14 residues long. Germline V gene data show CDR1 as MDHEN and CDR2 as SYDVKM. Trimming took off 5 bases at V and 8 bases at J, with 16 bases between the two ends. The CDR3 DNA reads as TGTGCCAGCAGTCCCCCGCGGACGCGGGATGAGCAGTTCTTC. The encoded protein is CASSPPRTRDEQFF.

V is TRBV5-6 and J is TRBJ2-3; weak D call: TRBD1 (6 bases). This CDR3 is built from 15 residues. Per germline, CDR1 SGHDT and CDR2 YYEEEE. Trimming shortened V by 4 bases and J by 0 bases, and 12 bases separated the two germline ends. The CDR3 sequence is CASSLGHTSTDTQYF. CDR3 DNA: TGTGCCAGCAGCCTGGGACATACTAGCACAGATACGCAGTATTTT.

V gene TRBV5-1 combines with J gene TRBJ1-2; TRBD1 might be the D (6 bases). The CDR3 totals 14 residues. The ends were cut back, 0 bases at V and 5 bases at J, with 11 bases in the middle. Germline V gene sequence: CDR1 SGHRS, CDR2 YFSETQ. The CDR3 here is CASSLEGDLYGYTF. The CDR3 nucleotides are TGCGCCAGCAGCTTGGAGGGGGACCTGTATGGCTACACCTTC.

This chain uses TRBV29-1 with TRBJ2-3; maybe TRBD2 (7 bases). This CDR3 is 16 amino acids long. Germline V gene data show CDR1 as SQVTM and CDR2 as ANQGSEA. Trimming stripped 1 base from V and 1 base from J, with 15 bases between. For the CDR3, the DNA is TGCAGCGTTGAAGGACTGGGGGGGGCTGGCACAGATACGCAGTATTTT. Residues: CSVEGLGGAGTDTQYF.

The rearrangement links TRBV4-1 to TRBJ2-3, with 7 bases fitting TRBD2. After removal of 1 base from V and 1 base from J, the junction contained 5 bases not matched to a gene. Germline loops: CDR1 MGHRA, CDR2 YSYEKL. The CDR3 has 16 amino acids. The CDR3 DNA is TGCGCCAGCAGCCAAGGGGGTAGCGGGCGCACAGATACGCAGTATTTT. Residues: CASSQGGSGRTDTQYF.

The rearrangement uses TRBV28 and TRBJ2-7, with 10 nucleotides matching TRBD1. Looked up from germline, CDR1 is MDHEN and CDR2 is SYDVKM. This CDR3 has 19 amino acids. V dropped 1 base and J dropped 0; count of bases not matched to a gene: 12. The DNA of the CDR3 is TGTGCCAGCAGTTTATCCGCCCGGACAGGGGGGCCTAGCTCCTACGAGCAGTACTTC. This codes for CASSLSARTGGPSSYEQYF.

V gene TRBV7-9 combines with J gene TRBJ2-1, with TRBD2 matching over 8 bases. J was trimmed by 7 bases and V by 3 bases; bases with no gene match: 14. The germline gives CDR1 SEHNR, CDR2 FQNEAQ (reference sequence). The CDR3 contains 17 residues. The CDR3 protein is CASSFRSRGGSRNEQFF. The CDR3 DNA follows: TGTGCCAGCAGCTTCCGTAGCCGGGGGGGCTCGAGGAATGAGCAGTTCTTC.

This chain connects TRBV19 to TRBJ2-6, with 8 bases lining up with TRBD1. CDR1 is LNHDA, CDR2 SQIVND, per germline (reference sequence). The CDR3 runs to 18 residues. J gave up 1 base and V 8 bases, and 13 bases lay outside the gene matches. The CDR3 protein is CASQRIGQGHSGANVLTF. The DNA for the CDR3 is TGTGCCAGTCAGAGGATTGGACAGGGTCATTCTGGGGCCAACGTCCTGACTTTC.

The chain couples TRBV5-8 to TRBJ2-3, with D tentatively TRBD2 (6 bases). Per germline, CDR1 SGHTS and CDR2 YDEGEE. The CDR3 is made up of 15 amino acids. Trimming pared 4 bases from V and 5 bases from J, leaving 17 bases between. The CDR3 sequence: CASSRDVTSVDTQYF. The CDR3 bases are TGTGCCAGCAGCCGGGATGTGACTAGTGTAGATACGCAGTATTTT.

The gene calls are TRBV4-2 and TRBJ2-5; TRBD2 matches 8 bases. This CDR3 has 18 amino acids. CDR1 LGHNA and CDR2 YNFKEQ come from the germline V gene. V shed 1 base and J 0 bases; nucleotides not matched to a gene: 10. The CDR3 here is CASSQAAGDPTYQETQYF. The CDR3 coding sequence is TGTGCCAGCAGCCAAGCAGCGGGAGACCCAACGTACCAAGAGACCCAGTACTTC.

The chain combines TRBV28 with TRBJ2-7; D is possibly TRBD2 (6 bases). The CDR3 consists of 14 residues. The ends were cut back, 8 bases at V and 1 base at J, with 15 bases in the middle. Looked up from germline, CDR1 is MDHEN and CDR2 is SYDVKM. CDR3 region: CASHKEGRSYEQYF. The CDR3 bases are TGTGCCAGCCATAAGGAGGGCCGGTCCTACGAGCAGTACTTC.

This clone turned up a few times. The chain recombines TRBV7-2 with TRBJ2-1; 12 bases are shared with TRBD2. Trimming took 1 base from V and 3 from J; bases not matched to a gene: 4. Germline lookup yields CDR1 SGHTA and CDR2 FQGNSA. CDR3 length: 17 residues. CDR3 DNA: TGTGCCAGCAGCTTAGTGACTAGCGGGAGTCTCTACAATGAGCAGTTCTTC. Translated, it gives CASSLVTSGSLYNEQFF.